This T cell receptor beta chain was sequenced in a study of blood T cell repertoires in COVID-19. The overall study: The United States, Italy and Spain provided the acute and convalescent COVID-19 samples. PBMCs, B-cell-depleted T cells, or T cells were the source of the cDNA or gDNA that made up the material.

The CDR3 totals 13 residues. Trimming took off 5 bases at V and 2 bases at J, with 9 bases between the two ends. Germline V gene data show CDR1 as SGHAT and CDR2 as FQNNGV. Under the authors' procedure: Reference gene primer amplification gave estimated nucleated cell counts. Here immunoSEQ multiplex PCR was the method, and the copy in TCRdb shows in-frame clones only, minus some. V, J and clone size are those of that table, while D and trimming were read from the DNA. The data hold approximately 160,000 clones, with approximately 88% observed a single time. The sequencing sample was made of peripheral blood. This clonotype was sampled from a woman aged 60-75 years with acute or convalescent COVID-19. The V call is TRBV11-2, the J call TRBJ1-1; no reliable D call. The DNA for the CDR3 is TGTGCCAGCAGCGCCGACATTAACACTGAAGCTTTCTTT. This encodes CASSADINTEAFF. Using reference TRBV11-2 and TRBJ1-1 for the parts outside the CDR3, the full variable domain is EAGVAQSPRYKIIEKRQSVAFWCNPISGHATLYWYQQILGQGPKLLIQFQNNGVVDDSQLPKDRFSAERLKGVDSTLKIQPAKLEDSAVYLCASSADINTEAFFGQGTRLTVV.